The clone carrying this TCR beta chain has a handful of counts. These data originate in a study of type 1 and type 2 diabetes patients. Anyone with other autoimmune disease or infection in the prior four weeks was excluded. Around 10 milliliters of peripheral blood were drawn from each donor. PCR was run on genomic DNA. A primer set of 30 forward and 13 reverse primers amplified the CDR3. TCRdb called the multiplex PCR reads again in MiXCR, with one record for every CDR3 protein. Here the sample spans more than 250,000 distinct CDR3 sequences, approximately 45% being singletons. The V end lost 5 bases, the J end lost 5 bases, and 11 bases lay between the germline ends. This CDR3 is 13 amino acids long. CDR1 is LNHDA, CDR2 SQIVND, per germline (reference sequence).

V usage is TRBV19 and J usage is TRBJ2-3, with a possible D match to TRBD1 (6 bases). Sequences were obtained from peripheral blood mononuclear cells (PBMCs). The sequence was obtained from a man younger than 35 with type 2 diabetes. The CDR3: CASSGQGLDTQYF. CDR3 DNA: TGTGCCAGTAGTGGCCAGGGGTTAGATACGCAGTATTTT.